These T cell receptor beta chains were read from a single sample in a study of blood T cell repertoires in COVID-19. TCRdb's table, derived via immunoSEQ multiplex PCR, lists solely in-frame clones and lacks some. The sample lists 300,000 or so clones, about 90% occurring once. Sequenced material: peripheral blood. The receptors were gathered from a woman in her thirties or forties with acute or convalescent COVID-19. The CDR3 runs from the conserved cysteine through the conserved F or W. The order of the fields is V gene, clone size, D gene, J gene, CDR3 protein, CDR3 DNA. D genes are given only for firm matches. Size is stated for part of the rows, as once, few or many counts, or as a class when the clone is expanded.

v_call: TRBV30
clone_size: NA
d_call: TRBD1
j_call: TRBJ1-2
cdr3_aa: CAWSRQGGSSYGYTF
cdr3_nt: TGTGCCTGGAGTAGACAGGGGGGATCTAGCTATGGCTACACCTTC

v_call: TRBV10-1
clone_size: once
d_call: NA
j_call: TRBJ1-1
cdr3_aa: CASSESGVGFPEAFF
cdr3_nt: TGCGCCAGCAGTGAGTCCGGGGTGGGATTCCCTGAAGCTTTCTTT

v_call: TRBV4-1
clone_size: NA
d_call: NA
j_call: TRBJ1-6
cdr3_aa: CASSQDHEEGLSPLHF
cdr3_nt: TGCGCCAGCAGCCAAGATCATGAGGAGGGTTTGTCACCCCTCCACTTT

v_call: TRBV5-5
clone_size: NA
d_call: TRBD1
j_call: TRBJ1-1
cdr3_aa: CASSTLTGYTEAFF
cdr3_nt: TGTGCCAGCAGCACCTTGACAGGGTACACTGAAGCTTTCTTT

v_call: TRBV5-1
clone_size: NA
d_call: TRBD1
j_call: TRBJ2-2
cdr3_aa: CASSSWDSTGELFF
cdr3_nt: TGCGCCAGCAGCTCGTGGGACAGCACCGGGGAGCTGTTTTTT

v_call: TRBV7-9
clone_size: NA
d_call: NA
j_call: TRBJ2-3
cdr3_aa: CASSSLISTDTQYF
cdr3_nt: TGTGCCAGCAGTAGCCTTATCAGCACAGATACGCAGTATTTT

v_call: TRBV11-2
clone_size: NA
d_call: NA
j_call: TRBJ1-3
cdr3_aa: CASSDWPRSRGSGNTIYF
cdr3_nt: TGTGCCAGCAGCGACTGGCCCAGGAGCAGGGGCTCTGGAAACACCATATATTTT

v_call: TRBV10-3
clone_size: NA
d_call: NA
j_call: TRBJ2-1
cdr3_aa: CAISPPGLSSYNEQFF
cdr3_nt: TGTGCCATCAGTCCTCCGGGACTCAGCTCCTACAATGAGCAGTTCTTC

v_call: TRBV11-2
clone_size: NA
d_call: NA
j_call: TRBJ1-5
cdr3_aa: CASSRGGDQPQHF
cdr3_nt: TGTGCCAGCTCGCGGGGGGGAGATCAGCCCCAGCATTTT

v_call: TRBV18
clone_size: NA
d_call: NA
j_call: TRBJ2-5
cdr3_aa: CASSRPRSRVMETQYF
cdr3_nt: TGTGCCAGCTCACGGCCCCGATCGCGGGTTATGGAGACCCAGTACTTC

v_call: TRBV9
clone_size: NA
d_call: TRBD2
j_call: TRBJ2-1
cdr3_aa: CASSVEGLGGYNEQFF
cdr3_nt: TGTGCCAGCAGCGTAGAGGGACTAGGGGGATACAATGAGCAGTTCTTC

v_call: TRBV30
clone_size: NA
d_call: TRBD1
j_call: TRBJ2-5
cdr3_aa: CAWSPTGGEETQYF
cdr3_nt: TGTGCCTGGAGTCCGACAGGGGGAGAAGAGACCCAGTACTTC

v_call: TRBV20-1
clone_size: NA
d_call: TRBD2
j_call: TRBJ2-5
cdr3_aa: CSASLPRYGAGGLQETQYF
cdr3_nt: TGCAGTGCTAGTCTCCCCAGATACGGGGCGGGGGGTCTCCAAGAGACCCAGTACTTC

v_call: TRBV18
clone_size: NA
d_call: TRBD1
j_call: TRBJ2-5
cdr3_aa: CASSSRRTWTGGGETQYF
cdr3_nt: TGTGCCAGCTCATCACGGAGGACGTGGACAGGGGGCGGGGAGACCCAGTACTTC

v_call: TRBV19
clone_size: NA
d_call: TRBD1
j_call: TRBJ1-1
cdr3_aa: CASSPRDSRPTEAFF
cdr3_nt: TGTGCCAGTAGCCCGCGGGACAGCCGCCCCACTGAAGCTTTCTTT

v_call: TRBV5-6
clone_size: NA
d_call: NA
j_call: TRBJ2-2
cdr3_aa: CASSLGGVTGELFF
cdr3_nt: TGTGCCAGCAGCTTAGGAGGGGTCACCGGGGAGCTGTTTTTT

v_call: TRBV30
clone_size: NA
d_call: NA
j_call: TRBJ1-6
cdr3_aa: CAWSGGSSYNSPLHF
cdr3_nt: TGTGCCTGGAGCGGCGGGAGCTCCTATAATTCACCCCTCCACTTT

v_call: TRBV7-6
clone_size: NA
d_call: NA
j_call: TRBJ1-2
cdr3_aa: CASSLGAPPNYGYTF
cdr3_nt: TGTGCCAGCAGCTTGGGGGCACCACCGAACTATGGCTACACCTTC

v_call: TRBV15
clone_size: NA
d_call: NA
j_call: TRBJ2-2
cdr3_aa: CATSSTGYGTGELFF
cdr3_nt: TGTGCCACCAGCAGCACAGGGTATGGGACCGGGGAGCTGTTTTTT

v_call: TRBV6-5
clone_size: NA
d_call: TRBD1
j_call: TRBJ1-2
cdr3_aa: CASSYRDRDGYTF
cdr3_nt: TGTGCCAGCAGTTACCGGGACAGGGATGGCTACACCTTC

v_call: TRBV2
clone_size: NA
d_call: TRBD1
j_call: TRBJ1-5
cdr3_aa: CASSGDSTSNQPQHF
cdr3_nt: TGTGCCAGCAGTGGGGACAGTACAAGCAATCAGCCCCAGCATTTT

v_call: TRBV5-8
clone_size: few
d_call: TRBD1
j_call: TRBJ1-2
cdr3_aa: CASSPGQGGYGYTF
cdr3_nt: TGTGCCAGCAGCCCGGGACAGGGCGGCTATGGCTACACCTTC

v_call: TRBV7-6
clone_size: NA
d_call: NA
j_call: TRBJ2-3
cdr3_aa: CASSLAPRTRYF
cdr3_nt: TGTGCCAGCAGCCTAGCTCCCCGAACTCGGTATTTT

v_call: TRBV3-1/TRBV3-2
clone_size: NA
d_call: NA
j_call: TRBJ2-3
cdr3_aa: CASSQEGAVDTQYF
cdr3_nt: TGTGCCAGCAGCCAAGAGGGGGCGGTAGATACGCAGTATTTT

v_call: TRBV6-5
clone_size: NA
d_call: NA
j_call: TRBJ1-3
cdr3_aa: CASSYSTGSAGNTIYF
cdr3_nt: TGTGCCAGCAGTTACTCCACAGGGTCGGCTGGAAACACCATATATTTT

v_call: TRBV5-8
clone_size: NA
d_call: NA
j_call: TRBJ2-1
cdr3_aa: CASSLGQSNNEQFF
cdr3_nt: TGTGCCAGCAGCTTGGGACAGAGTAACAATGAGCAGTTCTTC

v_call: TRBV6-5
clone_size: NA
d_call: TRBD2
j_call: TRBJ2-3
cdr3_aa: CASSLTSGGTDTQYF
cdr3_nt: TGTGCCAGCAGTTTGACTAGCGGGGGCACAGATACGCAGTATTTT

v_call: TRBV5-1
clone_size: NA
d_call: TRBD1
j_call: TRBJ1-3
cdr3_aa: CASSRDRVSSGNTIYF
cdr3_nt: TGCGCCAGCAGCAGGGACAGGGTTAGCTCTGGAAACACCATATATTTT

v_call: TRBV27
clone_size: few
d_call: NA
j_call: TRBJ1-1
cdr3_aa: CASSFGSGTEAFF
cdr3_nt: TGTGCCAGCAGTTTTGGCAGCGGGACTGAAGCTTTCTTT

v_call: TRBV2
clone_size: NA
d_call: NA
j_call: TRBJ1-2
cdr3_aa: CASSEQTTNYGYTF
cdr3_nt: TGTGCCAGCAGTGAACAGACAACTAACTATGGCTACACCTTC

v_call: TRBV7-8
clone_size: NA
d_call: NA
j_call: TRBJ2-5
cdr3_aa: CASSAETEETQYF
cdr3_nt: TGTGCCAGCAGCGCGGAAACGGAAGAGACCCAGTACTTC

v_call: TRBV7-8
clone_size: NA
d_call: TRBD1
j_call: TRBJ1-1
cdr3_aa: CASSWDRGMNTEAFF
cdr3_nt: TGTGCCAGCAGCTGGGACAGGGGGATGAACACTGAAGCTTTCTTT

v_call: TRBV9
clone_size: few
d_call: NA
j_call: TRBJ1-1
cdr3_aa: CASSPQSPGVNTEAFF
cdr3_nt: TGTGCCAGCAGCCCCCAAAGTCCAGGGGTGAACACTGAAGCTTTCTTT

v_call: TRBV7-9
clone_size: NA
d_call: NA
j_call: TRBJ1-6
cdr3_aa: CASSSRGGSYNSPLHF
cdr3_nt: TGTGCCAGCAGCTCCCGAGGGGGTTCCTATAATTCACCCCTCCACTTT

v_call: TRBV21-1
clone_size: NA
d_call: NA
j_call: TRBJ2-6
cdr3_aa: CASSKGRVLGANVLTF
cdr3_nt: TGTGCCAGCAGCAAAGGGAGGGTTTTGGGGGCCAACGTCCTGACTTTC

v_call: TRBV12-5
clone_size: once
d_call: NA
j_call: TRBJ1-5
cdr3_aa: CASGFHPEDRPSNQPQHF
cdr3_nt: TGTGCTAGTGGTTTTCACCCGGAGGACCGCCCGTCCAATCAGCCCCAGCATTTT

v_call: TRBV11-2
clone_size: NA
d_call: NA
j_call: TRBJ2-3
cdr3_aa: CASSPREEITDTQYF
cdr3_nt: TGTGCCAGCAGCCCACGTGAGGAGATCACAGATACGCAGTATTTT

v_call: TRBV24-1
clone_size: NA
d_call: NA
j_call: TRBJ2-2
cdr3_aa: CATGVTRNTGELFF
cdr3_nt: TGTGCCACAGGGGTAACCAGAAACACCGGGGAGCTGTTTTTT

v_call: TRBV4-2
clone_size: NA
d_call: TRBD1
j_call: TRBJ1-4
cdr3_aa: CASSQVRTPGTGGEKLFF
cdr3_nt: TGTGCCAGCAGCCAAGTAAGGACCCCCGGGACAGGGGGGGAAAAACTGTTTTTT

v_call: TRBV6-5
clone_size: NA
d_call: TRBD1
j_call: TRBJ1-2
cdr3_aa: CASGDREYGYTF
cdr3_nt: TGTGCCAGTGGGGACAGGGAATATGGCTACACCTTC

v_call: TRBV12-5
clone_size: NA
d_call: NA
j_call: TRBJ2-5
cdr3_aa: CASGLLRDGSAAGETQYF
cdr3_nt: TGTGCTAGTGGTTTGTTACGGGACGGATCGGCAGCGGGCGAGACCCAGTACTTC

v_call: TRBV19
clone_size: NA
d_call: NA
j_call: TRBJ1-1
cdr3_aa: CASSGRLRTEAFF
cdr3_nt: TGTGCCAGTAGCGGAAGACTCCGGACTGAAGCTTTCTTT

v_call: TRBV19
clone_size: NA
d_call: NA
j_call: TRBJ1-1
cdr3_aa: CASSTQGNTEAFF
cdr3_nt: TGTGCCAGTAGCACCCAGGGAAACACTGAAGCTTTCTTT

v_call: TRBV12-5
clone_size: NA
d_call: TRBD2
j_call: TRBJ2-3
cdr3_aa: CASGLVLGRGSTDTQYF
cdr3_nt: TGTGCTAGTGGTTTGGTGTTGGGGCGGGGGAGCACAGATACGCAGTATTTT

v_call: TRBV18
clone_size: NA
d_call: NA
j_call: TRBJ1-2
cdr3_aa: CASSPYGQNYGYTF
cdr3_nt: TGTGCCAGCTCACCGTATGGACAGAACTATGGCTACACCTTC

v_call: TRBV10-2
clone_size: once
d_call: NA
j_call: TRBJ2-2
cdr3_aa: CASSASGLEVHTGELFF
cdr3_nt: TGCGCCAGCAGTGCCTCCGGCCTAGAAGTTCACACCGGGGAGCTGTTTTTT

v_call: TRBV30
clone_size: NA
d_call: TRBD2
j_call: TRBJ2-1
cdr3_aa: CAWRLAGGGSYNEQFF
cdr3_nt: TGTGCCTGGAGACTAGCGGGGGGAGGGTCCTACAATGAGCAGTTCTTC

v_call: TRBV5-6
clone_size: NA
d_call: TRBD1
j_call: TRBJ2-5
cdr3_aa: CASSQQGAGETQYF
cdr3_nt: TGTGCCAGCAGCCAACAGGGGGCTGGAGAGACCCAGTACTTC

v_call: TRBV7-7
clone_size: NA
d_call: TRBD2
j_call: TRBJ2-1
cdr3_aa: CASSSGTSSAYEQFF
cdr3_nt: TGTGCCAGCAGTTCCGGGACTAGTAGTGCCTATGAGCAGTTCTTC

v_call: TRBV7-9
clone_size: NA
d_call: NA
j_call: TRBJ1-2
cdr3_aa: CASSQTLLGGPYGYTF
cdr3_nt: TGTGCCAGCAGCCAAACCCTTCTCGGGGGGCCCTATGGCTACACCTTC

v_call: TRBV11-2
clone_size: NA
d_call: TRBD2
j_call: TRBJ2-5
cdr3_aa: CASSPAGGRTVQYF
cdr3_nt: TGTGCCAGCAGCCCCGCGGGGGGCCGAACGGTCCAGTACTTC

v_call: TRBV27
clone_size: NA
d_call: NA
j_call: TRBJ2-5
cdr3_aa: CASSPTAGAQETQYF
cdr3_nt: TGTGCCAGCAGTCCCACCGCCGGTGCCCAAGAGACCCAGTACTTC

v_call: TRBV2
clone_size: NA
d_call: NA
j_call: TRBJ1-1
cdr3_aa: CASSVSAVGTEAFF
cdr3_nt: TGTGCCAGCAGTGTTTCCGCGGTTGGCACTGAAGCTTTCTTT

v_call: TRBV7-3
clone_size: NA
d_call: NA
j_call: TRBJ1-2
cdr3_aa: CASSPGVSSYGYTF
cdr3_nt: TGTGCCAGCAGCCCCGGGGTCAGCTCGTATGGCTACACCTTC

v_call: TRBV13
clone_size: NA
d_call: TRBD1
j_call: TRBJ1-1
cdr3_aa: CASRNRGWNTEAFF
cdr3_nt: TGTGCCAGCAGAAACAGGGGGTGGAACACTGAAGCTTTCTTT

v_call: TRBV19
clone_size: NA
d_call: TRBD1
j_call: TRBJ1-2
cdr3_aa: CASSIDSLVGGRGYTF
cdr3_nt: TGTGCCAGTAGTATAGATTCCCTCGTAGGGGGCCGGGGCTACACCTTC

v_call: TRBV19
clone_size: NA
d_call: NA
j_call: TRBJ1-5
cdr3_aa: CASSGAFNQPQHF
cdr3_nt: TGTGCCAGTAGTGGGGCCTTCAATCAGCCCCAGCATTTT

v_call: TRBV5-5
clone_size: NA
d_call: TRBD2
j_call: TRBJ2-3
cdr3_aa: CASSSGGRTDTQYF
cdr3_nt: TGTGCCAGCAGCAGCGGGGGGCGCACAGATACGCAGTATTTT

v_call: TRBV7-2
clone_size: NA
d_call: TRBD2
j_call: TRBJ2-1
cdr3_aa: CASSLVVAGESYNEQFF
cdr3_nt: TGTGCCAGCAGCTTAGTAGTGGCGGGGGAGTCCTACAATGAGCAGTTCTTC

v_call: TRBV11-2
clone_size: NA
d_call: NA
j_call: TRBJ1-5
cdr3_aa: CASSLGPPGWPQHF
cdr3_nt: TGTGCCAGCAGCTTAGGGCCGCCAGGTTGGCCCCAGCATTTT